This T cell receptor beta chain was found in a study of T cell clones after liver transplantation. Looking at the study overall: TCRbeta sequencing after a pre-transplant mixed lymphocyte reaction identified graft-donor-reactive clones, later tracked in post-transplant blood.

Overall study findings and caveats: A larger donor-reactive than third-party decline suggested partial antigen-specific deletion.

CDR3 length: 15 amino acids. Germline V gene sequence: CDR1 LGHNA, CDR2 YNFKEQ. With V trimmed by 1 base and J by 3 bases, 5 bases remained unmatched. This table comes from immunoSEQ multiplex PCR, and its TCRdb copy is limited to in-frame clones, with some not included. Among 70,000 to 95,000 clones listed, less than 85% were seen once. This clone came up a few times. Its antigen is unknown. The TCR comes from a human patient who received a liver transplant. The graft donor may have contributed some T cells. Here the sequenced sample was CD4+ T cells from blood, taken at the 22-month timepoint. V usage is TRBV4-2 and J usage is TRBJ2-7; 8 bases map to TRBD2. The CDR3 DNA reads as TGTGCCAGCAGCCAAGCAACTAGCGGACACTACGAGCAGTACTTC. It translates to CASSQATSGHYEQYF.